Each of the 28 T cell receptor beta chains below was sequenced from the same sample in a study of cytomegalovirus exposure and HLA in healthy donors. The PCR made use of 60 Vbeta and 13 Jbeta primers. Only in-frame clones appear in the TCRdb table, and some are missing; sequencing was by immunoSEQ multiplex PCR. This table holds tens of thousands of clones, around 80% found once. Sequenced sample: PBMCs. The receptors come from a male donor in good health and CMV-seronegative.

J is TRBJ1-2 and V is TRBV6-1; 8 nucleotides line up with TRBD1. The CDR3 totals 13 residues. V dropped 6 bases and J dropped 8; count of bases not matched to a gene: 8. Germline assignment: CDR1 MNHNS and CDR2 SASEGT. CDR3 nucleotide sequence: TGTGCCAGCAGGGAGGACAGGGAAGGGGGCTACACCTTC. Its protein product is CASREDREGGYTF.

CDR3 DNA sequence: TGTGCCAGCAGACCGGGACAGGGGGCTCTCGATGAGCAGTTCTTC. This gives the protein CASRPGQGALDEQFF. V gene TRBV6-6 combines with J gene TRBJ2-1, with TRBD1 matching over 12 bases. This CDR3 spans 15 amino acids. The V gene end was trimmed by 6 bases and the J gene end by 8 bases; junction bases not matched to a gene: 8. Germline V gene sequence: CDR1 MNHNY, CDR2 SVGAGI (reference sequence).

The V call is TRBV29-1, the J call TRBJ2-3; 10 nucleotides align to TRBD1. Germline CDR1 is SQVTM and CDR2 is ANQGSEA. V trimming: 7 bases; J trimming: 4 bases; junction bases outside the gene matches: 5. This CDR3 region has 13 residues. The CDR3 region is CSAGDRGPDTQYF. The CDR3, as DNA: TGCAGCGCCGGGGACAGGGGACCAGATACGCAGTATTTT.

The rearrangement uses TRBV5-1 and TRBJ2-7; TRBD1 matches 10 bases. Germline values: CDR1 SGHRS, CDR2 YFSETQ. Trimming took 5 bases from V and 3 from J; bases not matched to a gene: 5. The CDR3 runs to 14 residues. CDR3 nucleotides: TGCGCCAGCAGGGCGGGACAGGGGATCTACGAGCAGTACTTC. This sequence encodes CASRAGQGIYEQYF.

The V and J genes are TRBV6-1 and TRBJ2-2; 9 bases are shared with TRBD1. From germline, CDR1 is MNHNS and CDR2 SASEGT. The CDR3 length is 14 residues. With 6 bases clipped from V and 6 bases from J, the junction kept 5 bases outside the gene matches. The CDR3: CASRQQGAAGELFF. The DNA of the CDR3 is TGTGCCAGCAGGCAACAGGGGGCCGCCGGGGAGCTGTTTTTT.

The sample holds a few counts of this clone. This chain links TRBV5-6 with TRBJ2-7; 7 bases are a match to TRBD1. Germline CDR1 SGHDT, CDR2 YYEEEE. V shed 0 bases and J 3 bases; nucleotides not matched to a gene: 3. The CDR3 covers 14 residues. For the CDR3, the DNA is TGTGCCAGCAGCTTGGGACAGGGTTTCTACGAGCAGTACTTC. Translating it yields CASSLGQGFYEQYF.

V and J are TRBV2 and TRBJ2-2, with D possibly TRBD2 on 6 matching bases. V lost 6 bases, J lost 7 bases, and 15 bases lay in between. Germline V gene data show CDR1 as SNHLY and CDR2 as FYNNEI. The CDR3 extends over 14 amino acids. For the CDR3, the DNA is TGTGCCAGCAGGGCCAATAGGGAGGTCGGGGAGCTGTTTTTT. Translation: CASRANREVGELFF.

J is TRBJ2-2 and V is TRBV10-2, with 13 bases fitting TRBD2. The CDR3 sequence is 15 residues long. CDR1 is WSHSY, CDR2 SAAADI, per germline. V was clipped by 6 bases and J by 6 bases; unmatched bases: 4. CDR3 coding DNA: TGCGCCAGCAGACTAGCGGGGGGGGGATCCGGGGAGCTGTTTTTT. This codes for CASRLAGGGSGELFF.

The chain has TRBV29-1 and TRBJ1-1, with D possibly TRBD1 on 6 matching bases. CDR3 length equals 14 residues. V dropped 4 bases and J dropped 1 base, with 13 bases sitting between them. Germline lookup yields CDR1 SQVTM and CDR2 ANQGSEA. CDR3: CSVGRDTKNTEAFF. The CDR3 nucleotides are TGCAGCGTTGGAAGGGACACCAAGAACACTGAAGCTTTCTTT. Drawing the rest from reference TRBV29-1 and TRBJ1-1, the complete variable domain is SAVISQKPSRDICQRGTSLTIQCQVDSQVTMMFWYRQQPGQSLTLIATANQGSEATYESGFVIDKFPISRPNLTFSTLTVSNMSPEDSSIYLCSVGRDTKNTEAFFGQGTRLTVV.

This chain uses TRBV19 with TRBJ2-2; the match to TRBD1 covers 7 bases. Trimming cost V 6 bases and J 3 bases; bases outside gene matches: 10. Per the germline V gene, CDR1 is LNHDA and CDR2 is SQIVND (reference sequence). This CDR3 is built from 16 residues. The CDR3 DNA reads TGTGCCAGTAGGCCGGGACAGCTTACTTACACCGGGGAGCTGTTTTTT. It translates to CASRPGQLTYTGELFF.

The chain joins TRBV5-1 to TRBJ2-1; maybe TRBD2 (7 bases). From germline, CDR1 is SGHRS and CDR2 YFSETQ. CDR3 length: 17 amino acids. The V and J ends lost 4 bases and 5 bases respectively, with 22 bases between them. Written as DNA, the CDR3 is TGCGCCAGCAGCCCTAGGGCCCTGCGGGGGCGTGACAATGAGCAGTTCTTC. Its protein is CASSPRALRGRDNEQFF.

By sample share, this clone is medium-sized. For the CDR3, the DNA is TGTGCCAGCAGCCCACGGGGTGCTAGCGGGGGGGTGTCGAATGAGCAGTTCTTC. It encodes CASSPRGASGGVSNEQFF. The rearrangement uses TRBV7-7 and TRBJ2-1; 12 bases fit TRBD2. The CDR3 loop spans 18 amino acids. V dropped 5 bases and J dropped 7; count of bases not matched to a gene: 15. Germline values: CDR1 SSHAT, CDR2 FNYEAQ (reference sequence).

This sequence joins TRBV21-1 and TRBJ1-2; the table's D call of TRBD1 was not tested on the DNA. TRBV21-1 is labeled a pseudogene. This CDR3 contains 14 residues. CDR3 nucleotides: TGTGCCAGCAGCATAACGGGACAGGGGGTTGGCTACACCTTC. As protein: CASSITGQGVGYTF.

This sequence joins TRBV4-1 and TRBJ2-5, with a tentative D call TRBD1 (5 bases). The J call may be incorrect, as the DNA end agrees better with TRBJ2-7. CDR1 and CDR2 from the germline V gene are MGHRA and YSYEKL. The CDR3 covers 15 residues. CDR3 DNA sequence: TGCGCCAGCAGCCAAAAGGCCGACAGTCCATACGAGCAGTACTTC. It codes for CASSQKADSPYEQYF.

The chain is built from TRBV5-1 and TRBJ2-5; no definite D call. Germline V lookup: CDR1 SGHRS, CDR2 YFSETQ. The V end lost 4 bases, the J end lost 1 base, and 8 bases lay between the germline ends. The CDR3 loop spans 13 amino acids. CDR3 sequence: CASSVISQETQYF. The CDR3 DNA follows: TGCGCCAGCAGCGTAATTTCCCAAGAGACCCAGTACTTC.

This clone was counted a few times. The chain is built from TRBV2 and TRBJ1-1; the D is unclear. Trimming cost V 4 bases and J 7 bases, with 10 bases left between them. The germline CDR1 and CDR2 sequences are SNHLY and FYNNEI. The CDR3 covers 12 residues. The CDR3 DNA is TGTGCCAGCAGTGGTGGTGGGAGTGAAGCTTTCTTT. Encoded protein: CASSGGGSEAFF.

V usage is TRBV6-1 and J usage is TRBJ1-2; no reliable D call. Germline assignment: CDR1 MNHNS and CDR2 SASEGT. Between the trimmed V and J ends, which lost 2 bases and 7 bases, there was a span of 11 bases. The CDR3 totals 13 residues. CDR3 DNA sequence: TGTGCCAGCAGTGAAAGAGTGCCCCTTGGCTACACCTTC. Its protein product is CASSERVPLGYTF.

The chain has TRBV11-1 and TRBJ2-5; 7 bases fit TRBD2. After removal of 0 bases from V and 3 bases from J, the junction contained 10 bases not matched to a gene. The CDR3 runs 17 residues. Germline assignment: CDR1 SGHAT and CDR2 FQDESV (reference sequence). The DNA for the CDR3 is TGTGCCAGCAGCTTAGCGCTGCCAGCGGGGTATAAAGAGACCCAGTACTTC. Protein product: CASSLALPAGYKETQYF. The variable domain in full, with the rest retrieved from reference TRBV11-1 and TRBJ2-5, is EAEVAQSPRYKITEKSQAVAFWCDPISGHATLYWYRQILGQGPELLVQFQDESVVDDSQLPKDRFSAERLKGVDSTLKIQPAELGDSAMYLCASSLALPAGYKETQYFGPGTRLLVL.

V usage is TRBV27 and J usage is TRBJ1-1; 12 bases match TRBD1. Germline V lookup: CDR1 MNHEY, CDR2 SMNVEV (reference sequence). Trimming took 5 bases from V and 5 from J; bases not matched to a gene: 6. This CDR3 is built from 15 residues. CDR3 amino acids: CASSAGTGGRTEAFF. The CDR3 coding sequence is TGTGCCAGCAGTGCCGGGACAGGGGGCCGGACTGAAGCTTTCTTT.

The chain employs TRBV7-2 and TRBJ2-1, with 11 bases lining up with TRBD2. The CDR3 consists of 14 residues. V was clipped by 6 bases and J by 7 bases; unmatched bases: 5. Germline CDR1 and CDR2: SGHTA and FQGNSA. CDR3 sequence: CASRVAGGVNEQFF. The DNA of the CDR3 is TGTGCCAGCAGAGTAGCGGGGGGGGTAAATGAGCAGTTCTTC. Full variable domain (outside the CDR3, taken from reference TRBV7-2 and TRBJ2-1): GAGVSQSPSNKVTEKGKDVELRCDPISGHTALYWYRQSLGQGLEFLIYFQGNSAPDKSGLPSDRFSAERTGGSVSTLTIQRTQQEDSAVYLCASRVAGGVNEQFFGPGTRLTVL.

With regard to this clone: The junction departs from the called germline gene at one end, perhaps through a read error. The chain couples TRBV7-7 to TRBJ2-5; 9 nucleotides agree with TRBD1. The CDR3 consists of 15 residues. Germline V gene sequence: CDR1 SSHAT, CDR2 FNYEAQ (reference sequence). The CDR3 coding sequence is TGTGCTAGCAGCTTCTGGACAGGGGAGGGAGAGACCCAGTACTTC. It encodes CASSFWTGEGETQYF.

J is TRBJ1-2 and V is TRBV5-1; D remains unclear. The CDR3 spans 16 residues. The V gene lost 0 bases and the J gene lost 0 bases, with 12 bases spanning the gap. Per germline, CDR1 SGHRS and CDR2 YFSETQ. The CDR3 sequence is CASSLAGEIANYGYTF. CDR3 nucleotide sequence: TGCGCCAGCAGCTTGGCCGGGGAGATAGCTAACTATGGCTACACCTTC.

J is TRBJ2-1 and V is TRBV7-9; possible D gene TRBD2, 5 bases. CDR1 SEHNR and CDR2 FQNEAQ come from the germline V gene (reference sequence). The CDR3 loop spans 17 amino acids. V lost 6 bases and J 0 bases, leaving 18 bases between the germline ends. CDR3 nucleotides: TGTGCCAGCAGTTTTACCGGCGGACTCAGCTCCTACAATGAGCAGTTCTTC. Translated: CASSFTGGLSSYNEQFF. The full variable domain, completed using reference TRBV7-9 and TRBJ2-1, is DTGVSQNPRHKITKRGQNVTFRCDPISEHNRLYWYRQTLGQGPEFLTYFQNEAQLEKSRLLSDRFSAERPKGSFSTLEIQRTEQGDSAMYLCASSFTGGLSSYNEQFFGPGTRLTVL.

The V gene is TRBV7-8, the J gene TRBJ1-2; 9 nucleotides line up with TRBD1. Germline V gene sequence: CDR1 SGHVS, CDR2 FQNEAQ. The CDR3 sequence is 17 residues long. After removal of 5 bases from V and 0 bases from J, the junction contained 10 bases not matched to a gene. The CDR3 here is CASSPRDRAAANYGYTF. The CDR3, as DNA: TGTGCCAGCAGCCCCAGGGACAGGGCCGCTGCTAACTATGGCTACACCTTC.

V gene TRBV5-4 combines with J gene TRBJ2-3, with 10 bases identical to TRBD2. Germline V gene sequence: CDR1 SGHNT, CDR2 YYREEE (reference sequence). The CDR3 consists of 15 residues. Trimming cost V 6 bases and J 1 base; bases outside gene matches: 5. This chain's CDR3 is CASIAGTSGTDTQYF. The CDR3 region has the DNA TGTGCCAGCATTGCCGGGACTAGCGGCACAGATACGCAGTATTTT.

V usage is TRBV5-1 and J usage is TRBJ1-2, with 9 nucleotides matching TRBD1. The CDR3 spans 16 residues. Losses at the gene ends were 4 bases for V and 5 bases for J; bases not matched to a gene: 12. Germline lookup yields CDR1 SGHRS and CDR2 YFSETQ. The CDR3 DNA is TGCGCCAGCAGCCCGGGCGGTACAGGGGGCGGTTATGGCTACACCTTC. This codes for CASSPGGTGGGYGYTF.

The gene calls are TRBV7-8 and TRBJ1-1; 7 nucleotides agree with TRBD1. The CDR3 loop spans 14 amino acids. V was clipped by 1 base and J by 3 bases; unmatched bases: 2. Per the germline V gene, CDR1 is SGHVS and CDR2 is FQNEAQ. The CDR3 sequence is CASSLVGGDTEAFF. CDR3 nucleotide sequence: TGTGCCAGCAGCTTAGTAGGGGGCGACACTGAAGCTTTCTTT. The whole variable domain, filled in from reference TRBV7-8 and TRBJ1-1, reads GAGVSQSPRYKVAKRGQDVALRCDPISGHVSLFWYQQALGQGPEFLTYFQNEAQLDKSGLPSDRFFAERPEGSVSTLKIQRTQQEDSAVYLCASSLVGGDTEAFFGQGTRLTVV.

This sequence joins TRBV5-1 and TRBJ1-1; 8 bases agree with TRBD1. J was trimmed by 1 base and V by 0 bases; bases with no gene match: 5. CDR3 length equals 16 residues. The V gene's germline CDR1 is SGHRS and CDR2 YFSETQ. The CDR3 loop is CASSLAQGAGNTEAFF. For the CDR3, the DNA is TGCGCCAGCAGCTTGGCCCAGGGGGCTGGGAACACTGAAGCTTTCTTT.